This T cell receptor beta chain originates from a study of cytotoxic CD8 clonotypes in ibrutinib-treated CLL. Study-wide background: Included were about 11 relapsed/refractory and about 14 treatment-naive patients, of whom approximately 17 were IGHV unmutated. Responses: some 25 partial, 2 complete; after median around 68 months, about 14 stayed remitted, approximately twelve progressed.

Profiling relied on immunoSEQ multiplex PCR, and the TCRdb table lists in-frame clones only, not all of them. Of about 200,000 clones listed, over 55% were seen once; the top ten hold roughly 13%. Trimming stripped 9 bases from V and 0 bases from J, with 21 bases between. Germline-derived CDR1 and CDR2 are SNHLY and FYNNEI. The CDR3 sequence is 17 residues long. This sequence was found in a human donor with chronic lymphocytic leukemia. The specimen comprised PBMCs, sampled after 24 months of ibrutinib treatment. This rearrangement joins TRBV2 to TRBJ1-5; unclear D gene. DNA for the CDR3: TGTGCCAGTCACCCGACGGGCGGATCCTATAGCAATCAGCCCCAGCATTTT. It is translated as CASHPTGGSYSNQPQHF.